The 6 T cell receptor beta chains below come from one sample, sequenced in a study of blood T cells in healthy people across ages. Alongside a J-beta primer mix, a sample-barcoded 5' primer served in a second PCR lasting about 6 to 12 cycles. Via MiXCR, TCRdb re-called the 5' RACE reads, giving one row per CDR3 protein. The table has 700,000 or so distinct CDR3 sequences, 22% seen once. The sequencing input was blood. The origin of the receptors is a man in his 70s in good health.

In its sample, this clonotype was seen many times. The chain couples TRBV5-1 to TRBJ2-1, with TRBD2 matching 13 bases. The CDR3 consists of 16 residues. Germline values: CDR1 SGHRS, CDR2 YFSETQ. Unmatched junction bases numbered 6, after V lost 0 bases and J lost 9 bases. The CDR3, as DNA: TGCGCCAGCAGCTTGGGGACTAGCGGGAGATGGGTTGAGCAGTTCTTC. Translating gives CASSLGTSGRWVEQFF.

This clonotype was counted between two and nine times. CDR3 residues: CASSPGTGYEQFF. The CDR3 DNA follows: TGCGCCAGCAGCCCGGGGACAGGTTATGAGCAGTTCTTC. This sequence joins TRBV5-1 and TRBJ2-1; TRBD1 agrees at 8 bases. The CDR3 extends over 13 amino acids. CDR1 and CDR2 from the germline V gene are SGHRS and YFSETQ. J lost 8 bases, V lost 4 bases, and 5 bases had no gene match.

The J gene is TRBJ1-1, the V gene TRBV20-1; D is unresolved. Germline values: CDR1 DFQATT, CDR2 SNEGSKA (reference sequence). Trimming left V 3 bases short and J 5 bases short, with 16 bases between. This CDR3 is built from 14 residues. The CDR3 DNA is TGCAGTGCTAGTCGGCCAGAACGGAGGACTGAAGCTTTCTTT. Protein: CSASRPERRTEAFF.

The V gene is TRBV7-2, the J gene TRBJ2-5; 9 nucleotides line up with TRBD2. The V segment lost 5 bases and the J segment 2 bases; nucleotides outside the gene matches: 6. This CDR3 is 15 amino acids long. Per the germline V gene, CDR1 is SGHTA and CDR2 is FQGNSA. The CDR3 loop is CASSTQTSGQETQYF. The CDR3 nucleotides read TGTGCCAGCAGCACCCAGACTAGCGGACAAGAGACCCAGTACTTC.

The CDR3 spells CSARSGPTDTQYF. In DNA, the CDR3 is TGCAGTGCTCGAAGCGGGCCCACAGATACGCAGTATTTT. The rearrangement links TRBV20-1 to TRBJ2-3; D perhaps matches TRBD2 (6 bases). The CDR3 runs 13 residues. In germline, CDR1 is DFQATT, CDR2 SNEGSKA (reference sequence). V was clipped by 5 bases and J by 2 bases, with 11 bases between them.

A few counts support this clonotype. The chain employs TRBV29-1 and TRBJ2-2, with D maybe TRBD2 (5 bases). Trimming stripped 7 bases from V and 0 bases from J, with 9 bases between. Per germline, CDR1 SQVTM and CDR2 ANQGSEA. The CDR3 spans 13 residues. The CDR3 sequence is CSGGYPNTGELFF. The CDR3 DNA sequence: TGCAGCGGAGGGTACCCGAACACCGGGGAGCTGTTTTTT.